The clone carrying this T cell receptor beta chain was counted ten times or more. Time point in this sample: newly diagnosed GD, antithyroid drugs for less than 3 months. From PBMCs, RNA was extracted and then used to make the TCR library. Graves' disease was diagnosed by American Thyroid Association guidelines. CDR3 size: 13 residues. Trimming pared 6 bases from V and 0 bases from J, leaving 8 bases between. Germline V gene data show CDR1 as MNHEY and CDR2 as SVGEGT. The TCR beta library used iRepertoire HTBI primers with Arm-PCR amplification of CDR3. Using its own MiXCR run on the multiplex PCR reads, TCRdb lists one record per CDR3 protein. This sample has hundreds of thousands of distinct CDR3 sequences; about 16% occur once, and the top ten carry more than 15%. The entry originates in a study of regulatory T cells in long-lasting Graves disease. The same sample was also studied in work on T cells in Graves' hyperthyroidism and ophthalmopathy.

This chain connects TRBV6-2 or TRBV6-3 to TRBJ1-1; D uncertain. The sequencing here drew on peripheral blood mononuclear cells (PBMCs), taken at new diagnosis, from a patient treated with antithyroid drugs. The source of this sequence is a young woman with Graves disease. CDR3 in amino acids: CASSLHMNTEAFF. The CDR3 region has the DNA TGTGCCAGCAGCTTACATATGAACACTGAAGCTTTCTTT.